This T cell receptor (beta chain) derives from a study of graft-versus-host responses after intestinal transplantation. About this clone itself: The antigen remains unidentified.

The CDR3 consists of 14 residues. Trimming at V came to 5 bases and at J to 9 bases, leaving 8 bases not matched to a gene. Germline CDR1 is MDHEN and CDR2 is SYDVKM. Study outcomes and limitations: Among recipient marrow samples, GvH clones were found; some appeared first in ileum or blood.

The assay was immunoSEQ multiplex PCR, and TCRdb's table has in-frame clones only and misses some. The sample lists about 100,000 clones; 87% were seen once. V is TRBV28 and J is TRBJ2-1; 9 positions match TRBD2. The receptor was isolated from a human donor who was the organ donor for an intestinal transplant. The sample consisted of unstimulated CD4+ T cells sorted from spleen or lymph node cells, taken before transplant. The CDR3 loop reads CASSPGLAFIEQFF. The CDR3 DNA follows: TGTGCCAGCAGTCCGGGACTAGCTTTTATTGAGCAGTTCTTC. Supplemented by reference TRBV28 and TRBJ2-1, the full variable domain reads DVKVTQSSRYLVKRTGEKVFLECVQDMDHENMFWYRQDPGLGLRLIYFSYDVKMKEKGDIPEGYSVSREKKERFSLILESASTNQTSMYLCASSPGLAFIEQFFGPGTRLTVL.